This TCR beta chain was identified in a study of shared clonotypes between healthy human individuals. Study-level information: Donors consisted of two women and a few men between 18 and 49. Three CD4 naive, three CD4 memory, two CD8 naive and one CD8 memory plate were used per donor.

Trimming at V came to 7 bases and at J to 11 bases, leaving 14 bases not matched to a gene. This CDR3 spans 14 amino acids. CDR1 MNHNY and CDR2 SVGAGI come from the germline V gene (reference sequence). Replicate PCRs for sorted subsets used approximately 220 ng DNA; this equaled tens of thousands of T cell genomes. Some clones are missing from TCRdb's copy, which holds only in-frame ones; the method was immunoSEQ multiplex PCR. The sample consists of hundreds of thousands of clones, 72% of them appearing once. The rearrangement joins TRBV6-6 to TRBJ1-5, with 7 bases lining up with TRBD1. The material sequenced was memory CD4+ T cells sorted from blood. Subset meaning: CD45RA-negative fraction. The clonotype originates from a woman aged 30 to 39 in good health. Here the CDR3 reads CASTEVGGDLTQHF. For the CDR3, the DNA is TGTGCCAGCACTGAGGTAGGGGGCGACCTGACCCAGCATTTT.